The present T cell receptor (beta chain) was sequenced within a study of T cells of healthy individuals. CDR1 is SQVTM and CDR2 is ANQGSEA in the germline V gene. V gave up 6 bases and J gave up 2 bases; unmatched junction bases: 11. The CDR3 has 16 amino acids. TCRdb analysed the 5' RACE reads with MiXCR anew, one entry per CDR3 protein. The profile shows around 53,000 distinct CDR3 sequences, 14% to 15% of them singletons. This clonotype was seen many times. The receptor was isolated from a human donor in good health. The V and J genes are TRBV29-1 and TRBJ2-3; 10 bases map to TRBD2. The CDR3 spells CSVVPALAGATDTQYF. The CDR3 region has the DNA TGCAGCGTCGTACCCGCCCTAGCGGGGGCCACAGATACGCAGTATTTT.